This T cell receptor (beta chain) was obtained from a study of CD8 T cells in ankylosing spondylitis (TCRdb year 2017). Regarding the study in general: The study profiled T cell receptor beta repertoires in healthy donors and ankylosing spondylitis patients to find disease-linked TCR variants. Peripheral blood was sampled, and synovial fluid was additionally collected from ankylosing spondylitis patients. The full study cohort comprised roughly 24 ankylosing spondylitis patients and approximately 100 healthy donors. The paper's findings and limits, for the study overall: Significant enrichment of the disease-linked clones was reported in matched synovial fluid samples from ankylosing spondylitis patients. A CD8+ phenotype was shown by the disease-linked clones, which were found at relatively low frequencies in peripheral blood. Blood from ankylosing spondylitis patients appeared to be characterized by a TCR beta motif composed of eight highly homologous amino acid variants. Some TCR beta motif variants had previously been reported in synovial fluid and blood of reactive arthritis patients, which suggested common disease-initiation mechanisms.

Ten or more counts support this clonotype. What antigen it recognizes has not been identified. The sample holds no much larger clone one base away, and base qualities are not on file. TCRdb names Illumina HiSeq 2500 as the instrument used. Quantitative 5'-RACE with molecular barcodes was used to prepare TCR beta libraries. In the paper's pipeline: A new computational method, built on a probabilistic model of VDJ rearrangement, was used to identify disease-linked TCR variants. In TCRdb, the public reads were trimmed at Q25 with fastp and aligned with MiXCR, with productive beta chains retained. Each record represents a unique CDR3 protein, reported with the most common genes and DNA among its rows. These V and J calls originate from TCRdb's pipeline instead of the authors' own analysis. The sample table records approximately 220,000 distinct CDR3 sequences; roughly 24% of these occur just once. The ten largest clones represent about 7% of the sample.

The germline V gene encodes CDR1 MGHRA and CDR2 YSYEKL. The CDR3 covers 14 residues, taking in both the cysteine and the phenylalanine. Of the read, only the CDR3 DNA is kept; its 42 bases are in frame from base 1. Trimming takes 0 bases from V and 0 bases from J, and the germline ends sit 5 bases apart. Sequenced input: blood, either unsorted or a sorted T cell fraction (not recorded which). The TCR sequence derives from a male donor with ankylosing spondylitis or in good health (not recorded which). The rearrangement combines TRBV4-1 with TRBJ2-5; no D gene is confidently identified. The bases read TGCGCCAGCAGCCAAGATCCCAACCAAGAGACCCAGTACTTC. This translates into CASSQDPNQETQYF.